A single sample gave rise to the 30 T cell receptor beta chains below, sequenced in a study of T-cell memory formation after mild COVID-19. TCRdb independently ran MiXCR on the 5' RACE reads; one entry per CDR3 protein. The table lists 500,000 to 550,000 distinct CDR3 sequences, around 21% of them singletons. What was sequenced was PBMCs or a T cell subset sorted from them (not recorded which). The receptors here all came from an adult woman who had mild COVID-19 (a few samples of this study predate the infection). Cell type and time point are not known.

CDR3 sequence: CASSFEQYSSGANVLTF. CDR3 coding DNA: TGTGCCAGCAGCTTCGAGCAGTACAGCTCTGGGGCCAACGTCCTGACTTTC. The genes are TRBV5-5 and TRBJ2-6; the D is unclear. This CDR3 contains 17 residues. Trimming removed 2 bases from V and 0 bases from J, with 12 bases in between. Per germline, CDR1 SGHKS and CDR2 YYEKEE (reference sequence).

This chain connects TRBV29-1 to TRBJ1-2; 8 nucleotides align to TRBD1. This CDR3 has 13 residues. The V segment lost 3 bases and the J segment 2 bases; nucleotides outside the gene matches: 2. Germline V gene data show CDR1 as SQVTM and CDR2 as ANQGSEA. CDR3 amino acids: CSVDRTGNYGYTF. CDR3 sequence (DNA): TGCAGCGTTGACCGGACAGGGAACTATGGCTACACCTTC.

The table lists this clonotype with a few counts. The chain's CDR3 is CASSQGLGAGGTFYEQYF. The CDR3 region has the DNA TGCGCCAGCAGCCAAGGCTTGGGAGCGGGGGGGACCTTTTACGAGCAGTACTTC. The V call is TRBV4-1, the J call TRBJ2-7; TRBD2 matches at 10 bases. The length of the CDR3 is 18 residues. Unmatched junction bases numbered 13, after V lost 1 base and J lost 4 bases. Germline values: CDR1 MGHRA, CDR2 YSYEKL.

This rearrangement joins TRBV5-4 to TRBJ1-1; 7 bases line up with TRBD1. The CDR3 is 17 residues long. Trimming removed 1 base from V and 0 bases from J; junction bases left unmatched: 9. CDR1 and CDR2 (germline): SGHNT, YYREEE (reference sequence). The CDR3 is CASSLQGVVRVNTEAFF. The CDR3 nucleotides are TGTGCCAGCAGCTTGCAGGGGGTCGTTCGCGTGAACACTGAAGCTTTCTTT.

The CDR3 loop is CSALGLSYEQYF. CDR3 nucleotide sequence: TGCAGTGCTCTCGGTCTCTCCTACGAGCAGTACTTC. The chain carries TRBV20-1 and TRBJ2-7; D gene ambiguous. The V end lost 5 bases, the J end lost 0 bases, and 8 bases lay between the germline ends. Germline V gene lookup returns CDR1 DFQATT and CDR2 SNEGSKA (reference sequence). The CDR3 is made up of 12 amino acids.

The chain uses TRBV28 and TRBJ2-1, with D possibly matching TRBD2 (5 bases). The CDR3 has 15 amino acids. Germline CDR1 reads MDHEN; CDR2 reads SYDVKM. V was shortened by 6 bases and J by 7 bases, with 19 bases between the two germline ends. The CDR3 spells CASSPKREFRNEQFF. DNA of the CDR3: TGTGCCAGCAGCCCCAAGAGGGAGTTTCGTAATGAGCAGTTCTTC.

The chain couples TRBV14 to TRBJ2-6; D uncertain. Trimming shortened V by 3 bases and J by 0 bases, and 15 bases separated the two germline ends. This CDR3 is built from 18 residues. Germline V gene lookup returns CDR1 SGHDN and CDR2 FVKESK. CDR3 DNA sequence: TGTGCCAGCAGCCACGGTCAGGCCGTTTTCTCTGGGGCCAACGTCCTGACTTTC. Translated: CASSHGQAVFSGANVLTF.

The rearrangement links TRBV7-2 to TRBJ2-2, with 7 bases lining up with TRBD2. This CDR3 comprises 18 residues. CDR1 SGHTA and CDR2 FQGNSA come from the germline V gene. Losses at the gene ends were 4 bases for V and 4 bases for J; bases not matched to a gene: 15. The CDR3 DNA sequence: TGTGCCAGCAGCTCAGATACGACTAGCATTGTTTTCACCGGGGAGCTGTTTTTT. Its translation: CASSSDTTSIVFTGELFF.

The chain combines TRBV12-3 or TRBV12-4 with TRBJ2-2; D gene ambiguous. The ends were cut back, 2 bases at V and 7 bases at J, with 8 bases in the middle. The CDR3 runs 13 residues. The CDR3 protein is CASSLLGGGELFF. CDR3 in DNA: TGTGCCAGCAGTTTACTGGGTGGCGGGGAGCTGTTTTTT.

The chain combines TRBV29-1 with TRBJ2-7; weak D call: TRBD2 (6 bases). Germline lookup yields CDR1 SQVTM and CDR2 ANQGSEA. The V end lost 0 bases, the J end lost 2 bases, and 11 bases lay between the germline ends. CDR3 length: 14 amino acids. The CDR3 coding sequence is TGCAGCGTTGAAGACAGTAGCGGCGCCTACGAGCAGTACTTC. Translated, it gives CSVEDSSGAYEQYF.

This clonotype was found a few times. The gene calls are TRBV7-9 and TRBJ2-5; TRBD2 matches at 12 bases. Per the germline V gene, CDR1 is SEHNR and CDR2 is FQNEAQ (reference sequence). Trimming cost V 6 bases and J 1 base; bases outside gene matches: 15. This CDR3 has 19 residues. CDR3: CASRPRIGTSGLIQETQYF. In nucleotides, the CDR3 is TGTGCCAGCAGACCGAGGATTGGGACTAGCGGGCTCATCCAAGAGACCCAGTACTTC.

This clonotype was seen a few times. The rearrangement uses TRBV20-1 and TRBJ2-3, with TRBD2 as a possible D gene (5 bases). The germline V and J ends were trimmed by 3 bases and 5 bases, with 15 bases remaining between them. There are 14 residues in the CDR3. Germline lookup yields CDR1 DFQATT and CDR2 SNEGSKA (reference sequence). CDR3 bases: TGCAGTGCTAGTGGGCGGGTAGCGCTAGATACGCAGTATTTT. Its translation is CSASGRVALDTQYF.

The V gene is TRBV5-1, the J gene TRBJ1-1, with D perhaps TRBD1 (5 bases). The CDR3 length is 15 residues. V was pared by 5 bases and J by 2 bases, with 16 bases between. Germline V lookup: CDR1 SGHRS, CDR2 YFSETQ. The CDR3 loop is CASSPTFTGNTEAFF. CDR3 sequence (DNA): TGCGCCAGCAGTCCTACCTTTACAGGCAACACTGAAGCTTTCTTT.

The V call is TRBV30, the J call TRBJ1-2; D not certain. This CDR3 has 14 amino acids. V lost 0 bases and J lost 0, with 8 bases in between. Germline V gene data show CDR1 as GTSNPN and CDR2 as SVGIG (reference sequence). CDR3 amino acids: CAWSVTVPNYGYTF. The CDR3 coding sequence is TGTGCCTGGAGTGTTACGGTTCCTAACTATGGCTACACCTTC.

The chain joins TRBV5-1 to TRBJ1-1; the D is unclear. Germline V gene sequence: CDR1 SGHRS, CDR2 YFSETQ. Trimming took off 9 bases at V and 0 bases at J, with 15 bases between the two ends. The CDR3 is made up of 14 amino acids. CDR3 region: CATFLWVVNTEAFF. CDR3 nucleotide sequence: TGCGCCACATTCTTGTGGGTTGTGAACACTGAAGCTTTCTTT.

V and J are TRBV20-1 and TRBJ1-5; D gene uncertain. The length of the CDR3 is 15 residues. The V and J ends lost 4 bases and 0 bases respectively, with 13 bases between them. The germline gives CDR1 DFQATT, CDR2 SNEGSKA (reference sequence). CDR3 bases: TGCAGTGCTACCAACACTGGGTATAGCAATCAGCCCCAGCATTTT. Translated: CSATNTGYSNQPQHF.

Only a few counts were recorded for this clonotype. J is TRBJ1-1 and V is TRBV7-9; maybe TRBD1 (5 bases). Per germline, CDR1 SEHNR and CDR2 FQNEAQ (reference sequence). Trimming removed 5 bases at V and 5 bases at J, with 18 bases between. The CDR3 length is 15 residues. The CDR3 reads CASSLGRSDWTEAFF. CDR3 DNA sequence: TGTGCCAGCAGCCTGGGACGGTCCGATTGGACTGAAGCTTTCTTT.

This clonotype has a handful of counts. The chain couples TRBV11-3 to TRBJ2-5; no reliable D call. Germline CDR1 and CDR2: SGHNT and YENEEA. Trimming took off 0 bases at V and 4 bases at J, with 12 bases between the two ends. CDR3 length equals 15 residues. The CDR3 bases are TGTGCCAGCAGCTTAGAGGGTTGGGTTGGAGAGACCCAGTACTTC. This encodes CASSLEGWVGETQYF.

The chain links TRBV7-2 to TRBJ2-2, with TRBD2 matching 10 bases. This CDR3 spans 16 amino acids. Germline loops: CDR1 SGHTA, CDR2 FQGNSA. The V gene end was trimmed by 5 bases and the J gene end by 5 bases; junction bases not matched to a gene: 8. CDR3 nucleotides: TGTGCCAGCAGCCCACAACCTAGCGGGAGTACCGGGGAGCTGTTTTTT. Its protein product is CASSPQPSGSTGELFF.

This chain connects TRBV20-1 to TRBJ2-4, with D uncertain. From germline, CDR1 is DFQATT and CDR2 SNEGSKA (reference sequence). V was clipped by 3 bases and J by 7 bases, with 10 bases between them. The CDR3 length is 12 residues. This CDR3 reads CSARLGKNIQYF. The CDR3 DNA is TGCAGTGCTAGGTTGGGGAAGAACATTCAGTACTTC.

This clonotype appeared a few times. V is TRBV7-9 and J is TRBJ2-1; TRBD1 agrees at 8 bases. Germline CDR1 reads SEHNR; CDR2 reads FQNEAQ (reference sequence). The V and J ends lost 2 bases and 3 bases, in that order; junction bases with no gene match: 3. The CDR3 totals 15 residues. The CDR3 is CASSLNTGGYNEQFF. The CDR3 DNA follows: TGTGCCAGCAGCTTAAATACAGGGGGCTACAATGAGCAGTTCTTC. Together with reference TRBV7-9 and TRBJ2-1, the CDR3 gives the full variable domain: DTGVSQNPRHKITKRGQNVTFRCDPISEHNRLYWYRQTLGQGPEFLTYFQNEAQLEKSRLLSDRFSAERPKGSFSTLEIQRTEQGDSAMYLCASSLNTGGYNEQFFGPGTRLTVL.

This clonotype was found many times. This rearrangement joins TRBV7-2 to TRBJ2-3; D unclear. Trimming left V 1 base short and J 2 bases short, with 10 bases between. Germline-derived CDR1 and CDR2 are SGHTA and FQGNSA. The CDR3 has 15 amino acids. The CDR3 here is CASSLGLAATDTQYF. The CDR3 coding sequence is TGTGCCAGCAGCTTAGGTTTGGCGGCCACAGATACGCAGTATTTT.

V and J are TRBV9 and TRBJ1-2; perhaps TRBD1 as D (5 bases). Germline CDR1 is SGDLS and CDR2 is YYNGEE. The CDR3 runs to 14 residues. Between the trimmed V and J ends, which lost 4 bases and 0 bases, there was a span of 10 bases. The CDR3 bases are TGTGCCAGCAGCCTGATGACAGCTAACTATGGCTACACCTTC. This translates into CASSLMTANYGYTF. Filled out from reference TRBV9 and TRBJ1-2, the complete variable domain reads DSGVTQTPKHLITATGQRVTLRCSPRSGDLSVYWYQQSLDQGLQFLIQYYNGEERAKGNILERFSAQQFPDLHSELNLSSLELGDSALYFCASSLMTANYGYTFGSGTRLTVV.

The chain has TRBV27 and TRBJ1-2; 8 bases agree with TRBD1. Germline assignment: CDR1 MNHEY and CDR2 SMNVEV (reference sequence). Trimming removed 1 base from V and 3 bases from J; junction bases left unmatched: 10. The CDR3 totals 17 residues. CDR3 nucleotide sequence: TGTGCCAGCAGTTTATTGTATTCGGGACAGGCATACTATGGCTACACCTTC. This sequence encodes CASSLLYSGQAYYGYTF.

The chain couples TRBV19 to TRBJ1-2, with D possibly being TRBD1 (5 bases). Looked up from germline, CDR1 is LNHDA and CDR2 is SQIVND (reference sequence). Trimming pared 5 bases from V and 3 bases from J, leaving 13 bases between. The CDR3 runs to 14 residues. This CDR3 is CASSATGTYYGYTF. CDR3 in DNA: TGTGCCAGTAGTGCCACCGGGACGTACTATGGCTACACCTTC.

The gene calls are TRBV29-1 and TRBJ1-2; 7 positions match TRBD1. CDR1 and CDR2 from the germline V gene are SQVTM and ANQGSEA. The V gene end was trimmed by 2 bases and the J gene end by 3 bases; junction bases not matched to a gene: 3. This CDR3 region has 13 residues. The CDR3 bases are TGCAGCGTTGAAAACAGGGGTCACTATGGCTACACCTTC. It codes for CSVENRGHYGYTF.

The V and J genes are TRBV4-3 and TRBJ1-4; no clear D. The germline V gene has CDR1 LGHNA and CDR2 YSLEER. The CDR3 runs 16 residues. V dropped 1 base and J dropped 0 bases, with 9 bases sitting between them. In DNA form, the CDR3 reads TGCGCCAGCAGCCAAGCGGCGGTTGCAACTAATGAAAAACTGTTTTTT. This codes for CASSQAAVATNEKLFF.

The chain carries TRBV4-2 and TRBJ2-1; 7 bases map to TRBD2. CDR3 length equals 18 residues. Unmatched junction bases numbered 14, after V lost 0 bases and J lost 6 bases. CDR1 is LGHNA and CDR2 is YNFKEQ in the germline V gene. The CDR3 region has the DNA TGTGCCAGCAGCCAAGATCGAAGAGGGCCGGGGGGAGGCAATGAGCAGTTCTTC. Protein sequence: CASSQDRRGPGGGNEQFF.

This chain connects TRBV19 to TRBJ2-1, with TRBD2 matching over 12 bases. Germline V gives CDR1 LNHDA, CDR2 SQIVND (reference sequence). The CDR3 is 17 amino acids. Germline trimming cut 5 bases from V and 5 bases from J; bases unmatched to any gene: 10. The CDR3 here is CASSPGTSGFPDNEQFF. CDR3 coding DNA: TGTGCCAGTAGTCCCGGGACTAGCGGGTTCCCGGACAATGAGCAGTTCTTC.

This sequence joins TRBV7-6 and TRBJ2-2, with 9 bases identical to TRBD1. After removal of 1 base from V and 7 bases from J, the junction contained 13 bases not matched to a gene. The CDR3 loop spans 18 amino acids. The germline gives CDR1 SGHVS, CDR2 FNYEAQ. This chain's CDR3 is CASSLVTGGLQGIGELFF. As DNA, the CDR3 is TGTGCCAGCAGCTTAGTAACAGGGGGCCTACAGGGAATCGGGGAGCTGTTTTTT.